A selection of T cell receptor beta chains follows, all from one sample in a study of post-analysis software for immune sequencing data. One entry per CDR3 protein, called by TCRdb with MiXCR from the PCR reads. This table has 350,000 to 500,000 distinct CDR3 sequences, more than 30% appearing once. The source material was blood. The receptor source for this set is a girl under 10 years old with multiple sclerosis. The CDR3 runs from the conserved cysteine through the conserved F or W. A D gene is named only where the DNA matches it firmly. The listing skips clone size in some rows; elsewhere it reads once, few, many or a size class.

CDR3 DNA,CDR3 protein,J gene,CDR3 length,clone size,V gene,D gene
TGCGCCAGCAGCTATACTAGCGAGCAGTACTTC,CASSYTSEQYF,TRBJ2-7,11,.,TRBV5-1,.
TGTGCCAGCAGTTTCCAGGGGTTTCAAGAGACCCAGTACTTC,CASSFQGFQETQYF,TRBJ2-5,14,few,TRBV12-3/TRBV12-4,.
TGCAGTGCTACCAACTCGAGGGGGCGGCAGCCCCAGCATTTT,CSATNSRGRQPQHF,TRBJ1-5,14,few,TRBV20-1,TRBD1
TGCAGCGTTGTTAGCTTTGAGCAGTTCTTC,CSVVSFEQFF,TRBJ2-1,10,few,TRBV29-1,.
TGCAGTGCCCGCCAGAGACAAGAGACCCAGTACTTC,CSARQRQETQYF,TRBJ2-5,12,.,TRBV20-1,.
TGTGCCAGCAGTCAACCACGGAATCAGGGGAGCGAGCAGTACTTC,CASSQPRNQGSEQYF,TRBJ2-7,15,few,TRBV28,.
TGTGCCAGCAGAGCGACAGGGGAAGAAAGCACAGATACGCAGTATTTT,CASRATGEESTDTQYF,TRBJ2-3,16,.,TRBV28,TRBD1
TGCAGTGCTAGAGACCCCGGACTTACTAACACTGAAGCTTTCTTT,CSARDPGLTNTEAFF,TRBJ1-1,15,once,TRBV20-1,.
TGTGCCAGCAGCCACGGGTTGCGTTACGAGCAGTACTTC,CASSHGLRYEQYF,TRBJ2-7,13,many,TRBV3-1,.
TGTGCCATCGGCGGCAGCTATGGCTACACCTTC,CAIGGSYGYTF,TRBJ1-2,11,.,TRBV10-3,.
TGTGCCAGCAGCTTCCGACTAGCCCAGGGTATCAATGAGCAGTTCTTC,CASSFRLAQGINEQFF,TRBJ2-1,16,.,TRBV7-9,TRBD2
TGTGCCAGCAGTTATGGACCCGTCGGGACATCGTACGAGCAGTACTTC,CASSYGPVGTSYEQYF,TRBJ2-7,16,.,TRBV6-5,.
TGCGCCAGCAGCCAGGTCCCGGGACCGGCTAATTCACCCCTCCACTTT,CASSQVPGPANSPLHF,TRBJ1-6,16,.,TRBV4-1,.
TGCGCCAGCAGCCAAGATCCGGACGGCTATGGCTACACCTTC,CASSQDPDGYGYTF,TRBJ1-2,14,.,TRBV4-1,.
TGCAGTGCTAGAGATGGTAGCGGGAGTTACAATGAGCAGTTCTTC,CSARDGSGSYNEQFF,TRBJ2-1,15,.,TRBV20-1,TRBD2
TGTGCCAGCAGTCACGGGAGGCGACAGCCCCAGCATTTT,CASSHGRRQPQHF,TRBJ1-5,13,few,TRBV6-5,.
TGTGCCAGCAGCAACCCGACTAGCGGGAGCTCGGGAAACATTCAGTACTTC,CASSNPTSGSSGNIQYF,TRBJ2-4,17,few,TRBV5-6,TRBD2
TGTGCCAGCAGCCCATGGGGGACCTCAAGCGCAGATACGCAGTATTTT,CASSPWGTSSADTQYF,TRBJ2-3,16,.,TRBV5-5,.
TGTGCCAGCAGTTACTCCGGACTAGCGGGAATATACAATGAGCAGTTCTTC,CASSYSGLAGIYNEQFF,TRBJ2-1,17,many,TRBV6-2/TRBV6-3,TRBD2
TGCAGCGTTGAAGAACTAGGACTAGCGAGAGACAATGAGCAGTTCTTC,CSVEELGLARDNEQFF,TRBJ2-1,16,.,TRBV29-1,TRBD2
TGTGCCAGTTGGAGGCAGGGGGTCGCCGAGCAGTACTTC,CASWRQGVAEQYF,TRBJ2-7,13,few,TRBV28,TRBD1
TGCAGCGTTGAAGACAAACTAGTAGACGAGACCCAGTACTTC,CSVEDKLVDETQYF,TRBJ2-5,14,few,TRBV29-1,.
TGTGCCAGCAGGTGGGGGAGCTACAATGAGCAGTTCTTC,CASRWGSYNEQFF,TRBJ2-1,13,few,TRBV6-1,.
TGCAGTGCTAGAGATGTGGAGACTAGCTATATATTACAAGAGACCCAGTACTTC,CSARDVETSYILQETQYF,TRBJ2-5,18,many,TRBV20-1,TRBD2
TGTGCCAGCTCACCCCGGGAGACTACAGATACGCAGTATTTT,CASSPRETTDTQYF,TRBJ2-3,14,many,TRBV18,.